Described below is a single T cell receptor (beta chain) sequence and its context. Its matching antigen is unknown. The sample comes from a study of CD8 T cells in ankylosing spondylitis. Broader study findings: Previous work reported some of these motif variants in the synovial fluid and blood of reactive arthritis. Matched ankylosing spondylitis synovial fluid reportedly contained a significantly enriched population of disease-linked clones. Typical of ankylosing spondylitis blood, it appeared, was a TCR beta motif of eight highly homologous variants.

TCRdb used MiXCR to reprocess the 5' RACE reads, holding one entry per CDR3 protein. The top ten clones hold nearly 7% of a sample with a few hundred thousand distinct CDR3 sequences, roughly an eighth of them seen once. Germline-derived CDR1 and CDR2 are MNHEY and SMNVEV (reference sequence). V lost 2 bases and J lost 12; bases outside the gene matches: 6. CDR3 length: 15 residues. The sample was blood, either unsorted or a sorted T cell fraction (not recorded which). The chain joins TRBV27 to TRBJ2-3; 15 bases map to TRBD2. This TCR derives from a male donor with ankylosing spondylitis. CDR3 loop: CASSLEGTSGRQQYF. CDR3 in DNA: TGTGCCAGCAGTTTAGAAGGGACTAGCGGGAGGCAACAGTATTTT.